One sample yielded the 9 T cell receptor beta chains listed below, sequenced in a study of CD4 T cells in relation to SARS-CoV-2 and coronaviruses. Before the COVID-19 pandemic, during about 2011-2019, CD4+ T cells were taken from unexposed donors. This table comes from immunoSEQ multiplex PCR, and its TCRdb copy is limited to in-frame clones, with some not included. The data show 68,000 or so clones, approximately 95% seen once. Sequenced material: naive CD4+ T cells from PBMCs. Sample subset: naive CD4+ T cells isolated by negative enrichment. These receptors were taken from a human donor in good health.

This clone was recorded once. This chain uses TRBV18 with TRBJ2-3; possible D gene TRBD1, 6 bases. V lost 6 bases, J lost 4 bases, and 14 bases lay in between. CDR3 length equals 14 residues. Germline loops: CDR1 KGHSH, CDR2 LQKENI. The CDR3 loop reads CASSGGAGADTQYF. The CDR3 DNA sequence: TGTGCCAGCTCTGGGGGCGCAGGGGCAGATACGCAGTATTTT.

The chain recombines TRBV5-1 with TRBJ2-5; D is ambiguous. Germline V gene lookup returns CDR1 SGHRS and CDR2 YFSETQ. Trimming left V 0 bases short and J 7 bases short, with 25 bases between. The CDR3 is 18 amino acids. CDR3: CASSLAGQLGQTVRTQYF. As DNA, the CDR3 is TGCGCCAGCAGCTTGGCCGGTCAGTTAGGTCAGACCGTCAGGACCCAGTACTTC.

The V call is TRBV5-1, the J call TRBJ2-7; D unresolved. The germline gives CDR1 SGHRS, CDR2 YFSETQ. This CDR3 has 14 residues. V was cut by 0 bases and J by 0 bases, with 7 bases left in between. The CDR3 loop reads CASSLEFTSYEQYF. The CDR3 DNA reads TGCGCCAGCAGCTTGGAGTTCACCTCCTACGAGCAGTACTTC. Full variable domain (outside the CDR3, taken from reference TRBV5-1 and TRBJ2-7): KAGVTQTPRYLIKTRGQQVTLSCSPISGHRSVSWYQQTPGQGLQFLFEYFSETQRNKGNFPGRFSGRQFSNSRSEMNVSTLELGDSALYLCASSLEFTSYEQYFGPGTRLTVT.

The chain carries TRBV7-3 and TRBJ2-5; 9 nucleotides align to TRBD1. This CDR3 contains 14 residues. The germline gives CDR1 SGHTA, CDR2 FQGTGA. The ends lost 5 bases at V and 4 bases at J; junction bases unmatched: 5. The CDR3 DNA reads TGTGCCAGCAGCCGACCGGGACAGGGAGAGACCCAGTACTTC. Translating it yields CASSRPGQGETQYF.

This chain joins TRBV7-8 and TRBJ1-1, with 8 bases aligning to TRBD1. Germline CDR1 and CDR2: SGHVS and FQNEAQ. The CDR3 loop spans 16 amino acids. Germline trimming cut 5 bases from V and 1 base from J; bases unmatched to any gene: 9. The CDR3 DNA follows: TGTGCCAGCAGCGGACAGGGTCTGGGAACGAACACTGAAGCTTTCTTT. It codes for CASSGQGLGTNTEAFF.

This clone was seen only a few times. This rearrangement joins TRBV5-1 to TRBJ2-2; D is undetermined. Germline loops: CDR1 SGHRS, CDR2 YFSETQ. The CDR3 is made up of 14 amino acids. V lost 0 bases to trimming and J lost 6 bases, with 9 bases between them. The CDR3: CASSLGGFAGELFF. DNA of the CDR3: TGCGCCAGCAGCTTGGGTGGGTTCGCCGGGGAGCTGTTTTTT. The full variable domain, rest sourced from reference TRBV5-1 and TRBJ2-2, is KAGVTQTPRYLIKTRGQQVTLSCSPISGHRSVSWYQQTPGQGLQFLFEYFSETQRNKGNFPGRFSGRQFSNSRSEMNVSTLELGDSALYLCASSLGGFAGELFFGEGSRLTVL.

The gene calls are TRBV5-8 and TRBJ1-2; 9 bases line up with TRBD1. After removal of 2 bases from V and 3 bases from J, the junction contained 2 bases not matched to a gene. The germline V gene has CDR1 SGHTS and CDR2 YDEGEE. CDR3 length equals 14 residues. The CDR3 bases are TGTGCCAGCAGCTTACAGGGGGCTGACTATGGCTACACCTTC. It translates to CASSLQGADYGYTF.

The chain links TRBV6-5 to TRBJ2-7, with 9 bases identical to TRBD1. The CDR3 loop spans 13 amino acids. Germline assignment: CDR1 MNHEY and CDR2 SVGAGI. V dropped 6 bases and J dropped 4; count of bases not matched to a gene: 4. The CDR3 loop reads CASRQGANYEQYF. In DNA, the CDR3 is TGTGCCAGCAGACAGGGGGCGAATTACGAGCAGTACTTC.

This chain joins TRBV18 and TRBJ1-2; 12 bases agree with TRBD1. CDR1 and CDR2 (germline): KGHSH, LQKENI. This CDR3 is built from 18 residues. With 0 bases clipped from V and 3 bases from J, the junction kept 8 bases outside the gene matches. The CDR3, as DNA: TGTGCCAGCTCACCACCGGTAGGGACAGGGGGCGCTGACTATGGCTACACCTTC. Its protein product is CASSPPVGTGGADYGYTF.